The 6 T cell receptor beta chains below all came from one sample that was sequenced in a study of T cells in Graves' hyperthyroidism and ophthalmopathy. TCR beta CDR3 regions were amplified from RNA transcripts. HTBI primers were the set used in a first-round RT-PCR of the TCR CDR3. MiXCR was run by TCRdb on the multiplex PCR reads, yielding one entry per CDR3 protein. The profile shows under 650,000 distinct CDR3 sequences, 15% to 20% of them singletons. The sample consisted of blood. These receptors were taken from a woman under 40 with Graves' hyperthyroidism.

The genes are TRBV9 and TRBJ1-2; D is undetermined. With 6 bases removed from V and 3 bases from J, the gap between germline ends came to 15 bases. Germline loops: CDR1 SGDLS, CDR2 YYNGEE. This CDR3 comprises 14 residues. The CDR3 sequence is CASTQMEIDYGYTF. The DNA for the CDR3 is TGTGCCAGCACCCAAATGGAGATTGACTATGGCTACACCTTC.

In its sample, this clonotype was seen many times. Here the CDR3 DNA reads TGTGCCAGCAGTTTATCTAGCGGTAACACCGGGGAGCTGTTTTTT. It is translated as CASSLSSGNTGELFF. The V gene is TRBV2, the J gene TRBJ2-2; 7 positions agree with TRBD2. V lost 5 bases to trimming and J lost 2 bases; unmatched junction nucleotides: 5. The CDR3 is 15 residues long. The germline CDR1 and CDR2 sequences are SNHLY and FYNNEI.

This clonotype has at least ten counts. This chain joins TRBV7-2 and TRBJ2-7; TRBD2 matches at 12 bases. The CDR3 runs 17 residues. V gave up 5 bases and J gave up 3 bases; unmatched junction bases: 11. Germline V lookup: CDR1 SGHTA, CDR2 FQGNSA. The CDR3 loop is CASSPRGTSGLHYEQYF. The CDR3 coding sequence is TGTGCCAGCAGCCCGAGAGGGACTAGCGGGCTCCACTACGAGCAGTACTTC.

V and J are TRBV7-9 and TRBJ1-5; no reliable D call. The CDR3 is 14 residues long. V was pared by 4 bases and J by 0 bases, with 7 bases between. Germline CDR1 reads SEHNR; CDR2 reads FQNEAQ (reference sequence). CDR3 nucleotides: TGTGCCAGCAGCTGGGCAGATAGCAATCAGCCCCAGCATTTT. This encodes CASSWADSNQPQHF.

In its sample, this clonotype was seen a few times. The chain couples TRBV29-1 to TRBJ1-5; D is perhaps TRBD1 (5 bases). Germline CDR1 and CDR2: SQVTM and ANQGSEA. Between the trimmed V and J ends, which lost 7 bases and 9 bases, there was a span of 19 bases. The CDR3 runs to 13 residues. Here the CDR3 DNA reads TGCAGCGCGGGAGGGACGGACCAAGGGCCCCAGCATTTT. Translating gives CSAGGTDQGPQHF.

This clonotype has ten or more counts. This sequence joins TRBV30 and TRBJ1-4, with D unresolved. V was shortened by 4 bases and J by 0 bases, with 9 bases between the two germline ends. CDR1 GTSNPN and CDR2 SVGIG come from the germline V gene (reference sequence). CDR3 length: 14 residues. CDR3 DNA sequence: TGTGCCTGGAACTCCGGTGCAACTAATGAAAAACTGTTTTTT. Translated, it gives CAWNSGATNEKLFF.